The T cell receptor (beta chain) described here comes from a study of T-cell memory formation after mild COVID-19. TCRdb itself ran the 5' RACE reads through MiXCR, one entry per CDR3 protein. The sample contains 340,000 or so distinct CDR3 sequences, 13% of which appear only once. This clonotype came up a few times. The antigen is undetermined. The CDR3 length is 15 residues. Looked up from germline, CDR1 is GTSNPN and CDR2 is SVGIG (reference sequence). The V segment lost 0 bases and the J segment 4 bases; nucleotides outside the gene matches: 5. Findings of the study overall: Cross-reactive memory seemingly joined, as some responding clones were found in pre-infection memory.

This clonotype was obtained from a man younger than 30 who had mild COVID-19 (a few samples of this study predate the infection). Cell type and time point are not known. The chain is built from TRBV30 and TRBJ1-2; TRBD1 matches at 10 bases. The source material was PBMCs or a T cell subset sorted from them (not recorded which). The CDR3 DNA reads TGTGCCTGGAGTGTACTAAGGACAGGGGGCTATGGCTACACCTTC. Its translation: CAWSVLRTGGYGYTF.